Here is one TCR beta chain with its context. Antigen: not known. The source of the sample is a study of shared clonotypes between healthy human individuals. Study observations and caveats: Few donors limited the genetic and exposure-history diversity represented.

Only CD45RO-negative cells positively selected for CCR7 counted as naive CD8 cells, so terminally differentiated effector memory CD45RA+ cells were excluded. Sequenced by immunoSEQ multiplex PCR; TCRdb stores in-frame clones only, minus some. The sample contains approximately 2,000,000 clones, 90% to 95% of which appear only once. The sequencing input was naive CD8+ T cells from PBMCs. This receptor was obtained from a man aged 18 to 35 in good health. Some clones in this sample may be carry-over from other donors' samples.

The DNA for the CDR3 is TGTGCCAGCAGTGAATATTACGGGGCGACCTCCTACGAGCAGTACTTC. This gives the protein CASSEYYGATSYEQYF. This rearrangement joins TRBV6-1 to TRBJ2-7; the D call may be TRBD1 or TRBD2 (5 bases each). Germline V gene data show CDR1 as MNHNS and CDR2 as SASEGT. The CDR3 sequence is 16 residues long. With 2 bases removed from V and 0 bases from J, the gap between germline ends came to 14 bases.